Shown below are 9 T cell receptor beta chains from a single sample sequenced in a study of technical replicates of blood from a few donors (dated by TCRdb to about 2017). The library was prepared using the immunoSEQ multiplex PCR assay. TCRdb re-hosts the immuneACCESS table, in-frame sequences only. Its copies lack some clones; in the studies checked, an unresolved V gene accounts for under half of them, and the cause for the rest is not known. Present in this sample are about 16,000 clones, around nine tenths of which were seen just once. The ten largest account for 9% to 15% of the sample. What was sequenced was PBMCs. Source of these receptors: a human donor in good health.

The chain links TRBV5-1 to TRBJ2-2, with TRBD2 identical over 11 bases. Trimming cost V 0 bases and J 2 bases; bases outside gene matches: 6. CDR1 SGHRS and CDR2 YFSETQ come from the germline V gene. The CDR3 totals 18 residues. Here the CDR3 DNA reads TGCGCCAGCAGCTTGGGGACGACTAGCGGGAAAAACACCGGGGAGCTGTTTTTT. Translation: CASSLGTTSGKNTGELFF. Complete variable domain (other parts from reference TRBV5-1 and TRBJ2-2): KAGVTQTPRYLIKTRGQQVTLSCSPISGHRSVSWYQQTPGQGLQFLFEYFSETQRNKGNFPGRFSGRQFSNSRSEMNVSTLELGDSALYLCASSLGTTSGKNTGELFFGEGSRLTVL.

CDR3: CAISDPRTPNTEAFF. The CDR3 DNA reads as TGTGCCATCAGTGACCCCAGGACACCGAACACTGAAGCTTTCTTT. The chain carries TRBV10-3 and TRBJ1-1, with a tentative D call TRBD1 (5 bases). CDR3 length equals 15 residues. V was pared by 3 bases and J by 1 base, with 12 bases between. Germline CDR1 is ENHRY and CDR2 is SYGVKD.

The CDR3 nucleotides are TGTGCCAGCAGCTACGGAGGAGGAGATACGCAGTATTTT. This translates into CASSYGGGDTQYF. The gene calls are TRBV7-3 and TRBJ2-3, with a weak D call TRBD2 (5 bases). This CDR3 spans 13 amino acids. In germline, CDR1 is SGHTA, CDR2 FQGTGA. V lost 4 bases and J 5 bases, leaving 10 bases between the germline ends.

The chain employs TRBV10-3 and TRBJ2-3; 10 positions agree with TRBD2. CDR1 and CDR2 (germline): ENHRY, SYGVKD. The CDR3 consists of 15 residues. The V segment lost 4 bases and the J segment 5 bases; nucleotides outside the gene matches: 6. Here the CDR3 reads CAISASGTSVDTQYF. CDR3 sequence (DNA): TGTGCCATCAGTGCCTCCGGGACTAGCGTAGATACGCAGTATTTT.

This sequence joins TRBV5-6 and TRBJ1-2; 11 bases match TRBD1. This CDR3 comprises 15 residues. Trimming cost V 3 bases and J 4 bases; bases outside gene matches: 5. Germline V gives CDR1 SGHDT, CDR2 YYEEEE. The CDR3 bases are TGTGCCAGCAGCTACGGACAGGGGGCGATCTATGGCTACACCTTC. Its translation: CASSYGQGAIYGYTF.

The chain uses TRBV27 and TRBJ2-7; 9 positions match TRBD1. The CDR3 sequence is 13 residues long. Losses at the gene ends were 8 bases for V and 4 bases for J; bases not matched to a gene: 6. Germline assignment: CDR1 MNHEY and CDR2 SMNVEV (reference sequence). CDR3 DNA: TGTGCCAGCGGCCCGGACAGGGGTTACGAGCAGTACTTC. It codes for CASGPDRGYEQYF.

This sequence joins TRBV18 and TRBJ2-7; D is perhaps TRBD1 (6 bases). The CDR3 covers 14 residues. Germline V gene sequence: CDR1 KGHSH, CDR2 LQKENI. Trimming took off 3 bases at V and 2 bases at J, with 11 bases between the two ends. This CDR3 reads CASSPGTQTYEQYF. DNA for the CDR3: TGTGCCAGCTCACCCGGGACACAAACCTACGAGCAGTACTTC.

J is TRBJ2-7 and V is TRBV6-1; TRBD2 agrees at 10 bases. Losses at the gene ends were 5 bases for V and 0 bases for J; bases not matched to a gene: 4. The germline CDR1 and CDR2 sequences are MNHNS and SASEGT. This CDR3 has 15 amino acids. This chain's CDR3 is CASSPSGGSSYEQYF. CDR3 DNA sequence: TGTGCCAGCAGTCCTAGCGGGGGTAGCTCCTACGAGCAGTACTTC.

The V gene is TRBV7-6, the J gene TRBJ2-2, with TRBD1 matching 8 bases. The ends lost 8 bases at V and 4 bases at J; junction bases unmatched: 12. The CDR3 loop spans 16 amino acids. CDR1 is SGHVS and CDR2 is FNYEAQ in the germline V gene. The CDR3 region is CASQGGGQGSTGELFF. For the CDR3, the DNA is TGTGCCAGCCAGGGGGGCGGACAGGGTTCCACCGGGGAGCTGTTTTTT.